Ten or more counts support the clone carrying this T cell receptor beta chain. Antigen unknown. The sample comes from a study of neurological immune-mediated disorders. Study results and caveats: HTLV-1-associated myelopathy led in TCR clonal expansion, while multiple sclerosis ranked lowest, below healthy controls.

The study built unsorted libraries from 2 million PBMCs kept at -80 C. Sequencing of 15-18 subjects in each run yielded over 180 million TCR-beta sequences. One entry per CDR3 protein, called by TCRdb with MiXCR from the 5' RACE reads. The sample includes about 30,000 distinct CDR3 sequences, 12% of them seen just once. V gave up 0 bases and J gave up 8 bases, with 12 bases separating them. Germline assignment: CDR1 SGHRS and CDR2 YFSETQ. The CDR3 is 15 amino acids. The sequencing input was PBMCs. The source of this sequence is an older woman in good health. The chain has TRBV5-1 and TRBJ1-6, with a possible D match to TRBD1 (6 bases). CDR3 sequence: CASSLETGSDSPLHF. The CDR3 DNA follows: TGCGCCAGCAGCTTGGAGACAGGATCGGATTCACCCCTCCACTTT.